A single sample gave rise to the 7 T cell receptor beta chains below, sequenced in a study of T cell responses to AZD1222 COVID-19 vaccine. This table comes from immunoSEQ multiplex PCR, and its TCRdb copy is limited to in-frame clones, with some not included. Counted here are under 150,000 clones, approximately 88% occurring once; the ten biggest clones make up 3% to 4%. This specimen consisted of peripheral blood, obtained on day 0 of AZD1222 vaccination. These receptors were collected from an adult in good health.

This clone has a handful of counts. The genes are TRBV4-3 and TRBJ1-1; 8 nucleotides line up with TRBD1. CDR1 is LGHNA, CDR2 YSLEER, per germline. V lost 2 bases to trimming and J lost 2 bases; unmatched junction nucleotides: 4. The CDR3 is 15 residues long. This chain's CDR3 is CASSQLGQGNTEAFF. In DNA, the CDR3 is TGCGCCAGCAGCCAACTAGGACAGGGTAACACTGAAGCTTTCTTT.

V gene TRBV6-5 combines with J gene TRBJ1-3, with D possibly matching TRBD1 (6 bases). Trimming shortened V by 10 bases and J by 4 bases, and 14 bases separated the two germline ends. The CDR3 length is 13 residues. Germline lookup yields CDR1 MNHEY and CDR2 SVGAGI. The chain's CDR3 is CATSTGWGNTIYF. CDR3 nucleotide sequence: TGTGCCACCTCAACAGGGTGGGGAAACACCATATATTTT.

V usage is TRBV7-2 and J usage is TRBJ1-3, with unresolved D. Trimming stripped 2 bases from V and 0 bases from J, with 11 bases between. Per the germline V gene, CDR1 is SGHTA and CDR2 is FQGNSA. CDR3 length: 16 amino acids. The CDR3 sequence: CASSLKPSSSGNTIYF. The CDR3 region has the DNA TGTGCCAGCAGCTTAAAACCCTCGAGCTCTGGAAACACCATATATTTT. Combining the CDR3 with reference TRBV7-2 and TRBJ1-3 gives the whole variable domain GAGVSQSPSNKVTEKGKDVELRCDPISGHTALYWYRQSLGQGLEFLIYFQGNSAPDKSGLPSDRFSAERTGGSVSTLTIQRTQQEDSAVYLCASSLKPSSSGNTIYFGEGSWLTVV.

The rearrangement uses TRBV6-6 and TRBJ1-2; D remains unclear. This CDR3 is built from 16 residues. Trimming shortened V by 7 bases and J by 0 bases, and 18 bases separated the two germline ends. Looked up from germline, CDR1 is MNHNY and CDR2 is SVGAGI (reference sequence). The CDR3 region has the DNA TGTGCCAGCACCCAACAGAGCCCCCCTACTAACTATGGCTACACCTTC. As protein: CASTQQSPPTNYGYTF.

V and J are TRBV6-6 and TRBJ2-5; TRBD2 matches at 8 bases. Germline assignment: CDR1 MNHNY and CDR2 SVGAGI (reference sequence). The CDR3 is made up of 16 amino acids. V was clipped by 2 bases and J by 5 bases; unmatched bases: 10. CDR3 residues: CASSYRRGAGQETQYF. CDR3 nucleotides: TGTGCCAGCAGTTACAGGCGGGGGGCTGGCCAGGAGACCCAGTACTTC.

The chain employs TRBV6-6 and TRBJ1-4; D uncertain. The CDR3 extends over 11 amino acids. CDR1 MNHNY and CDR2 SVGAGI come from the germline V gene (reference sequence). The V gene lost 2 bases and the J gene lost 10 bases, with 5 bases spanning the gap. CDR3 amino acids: CASSYGPKLFF. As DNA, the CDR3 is TGTGCCAGCAGTTACGGTCCAAAACTGTTTTTT.

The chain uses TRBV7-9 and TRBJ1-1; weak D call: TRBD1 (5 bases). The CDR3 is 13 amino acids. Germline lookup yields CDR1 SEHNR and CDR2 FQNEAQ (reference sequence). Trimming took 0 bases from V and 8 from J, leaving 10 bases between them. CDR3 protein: CASSLATVAEAFF. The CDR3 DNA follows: TGTGCCAGCAGCTTAGCGACAGTAGCCGAAGCTTTCTTT.